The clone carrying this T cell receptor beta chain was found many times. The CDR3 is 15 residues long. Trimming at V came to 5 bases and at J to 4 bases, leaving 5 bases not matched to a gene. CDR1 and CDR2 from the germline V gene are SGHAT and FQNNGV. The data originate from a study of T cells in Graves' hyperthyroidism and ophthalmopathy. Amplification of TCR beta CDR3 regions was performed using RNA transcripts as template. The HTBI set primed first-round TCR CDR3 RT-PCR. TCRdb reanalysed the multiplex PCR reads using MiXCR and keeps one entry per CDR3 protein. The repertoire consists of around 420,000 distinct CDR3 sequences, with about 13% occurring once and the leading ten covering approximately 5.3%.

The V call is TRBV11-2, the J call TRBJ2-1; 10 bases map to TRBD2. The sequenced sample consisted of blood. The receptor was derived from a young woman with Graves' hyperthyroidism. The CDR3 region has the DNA TGTGCCAGCAGCGATAGCGGGAGGAGATACAATGAGCAGTTCTTC. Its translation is CASSDSGRRYNEQFF.